The entry below describes one TCR beta chain. Its antigen remains unidentified. Looked up from germline, CDR1 is SGHDT and CDR2 is YYEEEE. The CDR3 is made up of 14 amino acids. With 3 bases clipped from V and 5 bases from J, the junction kept 1 base outside the gene matches. The source of the sample is a study of cytomegalovirus exposure and HLA in healthy donors. Broader study findings: Through in vitro validation, a few CMV-associated chains were shown to be specific for CMV antigens.

The PCR had 60 Vbeta and 13 Jbeta primers. Clones were read by immunoSEQ multiplex PCR, and TCRdb kept only the in-frame ones, dropping some. The top ten clones hold less than 3.5% of a sample with roughly 48,000 clones, around 69% of them seen once. The chain is built from TRBV5-6 and TRBJ2-5, with 13 bases fitting TRBD2. The TCR comes from a woman in her twenties or thirties in good health and CMV-seronegative. What was sequenced was PBMCs. CDR3 bases: TGTGCCAGCAGCTGGACTAGCGGGAGTGAGACCCAGTACTTC. This codes for CASSWTSGSETQYF.